This entry describes one TCR beta chain. Its antigen remains unidentified. Some clones are missing from TCRdb's copy, which holds only in-frame ones; the method was immunoSEQ multiplex PCR. The sample holds approximately 130,000 clones, 90% to 95% seen once. Looked up from germline, CDR1 is LGHDT and CDR2 is YNNKEL (reference sequence). V gave up 1 base and J gave up 9 bases; unmatched junction bases: 12. The CDR3 spans 16 residues. The data stem from a study of T cell responses to AZD1222 COVID-19 vaccine. Study results and limitations: Targeting of unmutated variant regions was reportedly seen in nearly half of spike-specific TCRs.

This material consisted of peripheral blood, taken on day 0 of AZD1222 vaccination. This sequence originates from an adult in good health. The V call is TRBV3-1 (or the pseudogene TRBV3-2), the J call TRBJ2-7; TRBD1 matches 10 bases. CDR3 sequence reads: CASSQAGTGENKGQYF. The CDR3 DNA is TGTGCCAGCAGCCAAGCAGGGACAGGGGAGAACAAGGGGCAGTACTTC.